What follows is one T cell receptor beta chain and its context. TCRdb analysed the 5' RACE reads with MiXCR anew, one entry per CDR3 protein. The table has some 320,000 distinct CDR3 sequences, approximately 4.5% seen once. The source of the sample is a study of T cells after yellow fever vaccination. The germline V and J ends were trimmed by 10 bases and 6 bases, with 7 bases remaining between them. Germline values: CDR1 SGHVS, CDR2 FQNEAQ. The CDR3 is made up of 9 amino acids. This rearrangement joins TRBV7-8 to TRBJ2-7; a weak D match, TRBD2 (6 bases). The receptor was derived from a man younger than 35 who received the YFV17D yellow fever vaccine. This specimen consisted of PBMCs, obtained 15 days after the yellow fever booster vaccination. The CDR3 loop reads CATGGEQYF. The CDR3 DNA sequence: TGTGCCACCGGGGGCGAGCAGTACTTC.